Here is one T cell receptor (beta chain) with its context. This sample is part of a study of blood T cell repertoires in COVID-19. Generated by immunoSEQ multiplex PCR, the TCRdb table keeps only in-frame clones and is missing some. The profile covers 70,000 or so clones, with roughly 90% appearing a single time and 1.5% to 2% taken by the ten largest. The CDR3 spans 15 residues. Trimming pared 4 bases from V and 5 bases from J, leaving 18 bases between. Germline V lookup: CDR1 SGDLS, CDR2 YYNGEE. V gene TRBV9 combines with J gene TRBJ2-5, with a possible D match to TRBD1 (6 bases). The receptor comes from a man under 40 with acute or convalescent COVID-19. What was sequenced was peripheral blood. The CDR3 nucleotides are TGTGCCAGCAGCCCGCGGACAGATTTTATGGAGACCCAGTACTTC. Protein sequence: CASSPRTDFMETQYF.